Listed here is a single T cell receptor beta chain. Per the original data handling: Scientists estimated how many nucleated cells there were by amplifying reference gene primers. The assay was immunoSEQ multiplex PCR, and TCRdb's table has in-frame clones only and misses some. The DNA gave D and trimming, while V, J and clone size come from that table. Of around 250,000 clones listed, 70% to 90% are singletons. This entry belongs to a study of blood T cell repertoires in COVID-19. Everyone who took part was roughly 18 to 89 years old, and they came from about 25 US areas. Cohort 3 donors counted as recovered after two negative PCRs, clearance, or resolved symptoms. Germline CDR1 reads GTSNPN; CDR2 reads SVGIG (reference sequence). There are 12 residues in the CDR3. V was shortened by 4 bases and J by 4 bases, with 10 bases between the two germline ends.

The chain is built from TRBV30 and TRBJ1-2, with a tentative D call TRBD1 (5 bases). The TCR was taken from a man aged 18 to 35 who had recovered from COVID-19. What was sequenced was PBMCs or T cells enriched from blood (not recorded which). The CDR3 DNA is TGTGCCTGGACCGACAGATCCTATGGCTACACCTTC. It is translated as CAWTDRSYGYTF.